This T cell receptor beta chain was identified during a study of blood T cell repertoires in COVID-19. V was shortened by 6 bases and J by 7 bases, with 13 bases between the two germline ends. The CDR3 is made up of 14 amino acids. The V gene's germline CDR1 is MNHEY and CDR2 SVGAGI. Clones were read by immunoSEQ multiplex PCR, and TCRdb kept only the in-frame ones, dropping some. The table lists about 32,000 clones, about 86% of them singletons. The chain has TRBV6-5 and TRBJ1-6, with a weak D call TRBD1 (5 bases). The sequenced sample consisted of peripheral blood. The sequence was obtained from an elderly woman with active or convalescent COVID-19. The CDR3 region is CASSIQVLNSPLHF. CDR3 bases: TGTGCCAGCAGCATACAGGTCCTAAATTCACCCCTCCACTTT.